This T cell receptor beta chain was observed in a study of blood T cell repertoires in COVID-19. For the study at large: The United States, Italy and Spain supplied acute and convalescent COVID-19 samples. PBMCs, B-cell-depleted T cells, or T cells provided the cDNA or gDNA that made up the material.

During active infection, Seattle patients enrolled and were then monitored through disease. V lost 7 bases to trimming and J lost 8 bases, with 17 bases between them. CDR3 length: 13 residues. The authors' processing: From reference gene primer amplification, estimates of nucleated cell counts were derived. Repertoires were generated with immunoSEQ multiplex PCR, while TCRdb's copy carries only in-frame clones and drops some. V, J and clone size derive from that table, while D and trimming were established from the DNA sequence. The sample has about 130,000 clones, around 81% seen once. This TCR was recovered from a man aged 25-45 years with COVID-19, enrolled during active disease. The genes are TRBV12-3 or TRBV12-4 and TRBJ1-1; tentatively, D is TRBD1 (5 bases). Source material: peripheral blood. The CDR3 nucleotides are TGTGCCAGCACTTCCAGGGTGGTTTGGGAAGCTTTCTTT. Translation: CASTSRVVWEAFF.